Presented here are 25 T cell receptor beta chains from one specimen sequenced in a study of T-cell memory formation after mild COVID-19. Via MiXCR, TCRdb re-called the 5' RACE reads, giving one row per CDR3 protein. The sample shows 180,000 or so distinct CDR3 sequences, roughly 12% of them seen only once. The sequenced sample consisted of PBMCs or a T cell subset sorted from them (not recorded which). All receptors derive from a man in his late teens or twenties who had mild COVID-19 (a few samples of this study predate the infection). Cell type and time point are not known.

This sequence joins TRBV4-3 and TRBJ2-7; TRBD1 is a possible D gene (5 bases). This CDR3 spans 17 amino acids. CDR1 is LGHNA and CDR2 is YSLEER in the germline V gene. The V and J ends lost 0 bases and 3 bases respectively, with 18 bases between them. This CDR3 reads CASSQEGAVALLYEQYV. CDR3 in DNA: TGCGCCAGCAGCCAAGAAGGGGCAGTGGCTCTTCTCTACGAGCAGTACGTC.

This clonotype was seen only a few times. The chain recombines TRBV7-2 with TRBJ2-5; D gene uncertain. The CDR3 is 14 amino acids. Deletions cut 5 bases from V and 5 bases from J, with 15 bases between. CDR1 SGHTA and CDR2 FQGNSA come from the germline V gene. This CDR3 is CASSPYLASETQYF. CDR3 DNA sequence: TGTGCCAGCAGCCCATACCTCGCGTCGGAGACCCAGTACTTC.

This sequence joins TRBV20-1 and TRBJ2-7; D might be TRBD2 (6 bases). This CDR3 is 15 amino acids long. The V and J ends lost 5 bases and 0 bases respectively, with 17 bases between them. Germline V lookup: CDR1 DFQATT, CDR2 SNEGSKA (reference sequence). The CDR3 here is CSAPPAGSYSYEQYF. In DNA form, the CDR3 reads TGCAGTGCTCCCCCGGCGGGATCATACTCCTACGAGCAGTACTTC.

This clonotype appeared many times. The chain recombines TRBV20-1 with TRBJ1-1; D call uncertain. Trimming took off 4 bases at V and 2 bases at J, with 11 bases between the two ends. Germline lookup yields CDR1 DFQATT and CDR2 SNEGSKA (reference sequence). The CDR3 runs 13 residues. CDR3 nucleotides: TGCAGTGCTATACCGGAGGGTAACACTGAAGCTTTCTTT. Its translation: CSAIPEGNTEAFF.

In this sample, this clonotype turned up a few times. This chain uses TRBV12-3 or TRBV12-4 with TRBJ1-1; 8 bases are shared with TRBD1. CDR3 length: 15 residues. J lost 4 bases, V lost 5 bases, and 9 bases had no gene match. CDR3 nucleotides: TGTGCCAGCAGTCCTCAGACAGGGGAGAGCACTGAAGCTTTCTTT. This gives the protein CASSPQTGESTEAFF.

The gene calls are TRBV13 and TRBJ2-5, with D maybe TRBD1 (6 bases). The V gene's germline CDR1 is PRHDT and CDR2 FYEKMQ (reference sequence). The length of the CDR3 is 14 residues. Trimming left V 4 bases short and J 2 bases short, with 11 bases between. Here the CDR3 reads CASSSPDRQETQYF. The CDR3 nucleotides are TGTGCCAGCAGCTCCCCAGACAGGCAAGAGACCCAGTACTTC.

CDR3 region: CSAYTGESNQPQHF. The CDR3, as DNA: TGCAGTGCTTATACAGGAGAGAGCAATCAGCCCCAGCATTTT. The chain is built from TRBV20-1 and TRBJ1-5; tentative D call: TRBD1 (5 bases). CDR1 DFQATT and CDR2 SNEGSKA come from the germline V gene (reference sequence). V lost 5 bases and J 1 base, leaving 12 bases between the germline ends. There are 14 residues in the CDR3.

Ten or more counts support this clonotype. The rearrangement uses TRBV7-7 and TRBJ2-1, with TRBD2 identical over 10 bases. From germline, CDR1 is SSHAT and CDR2 FNYEAQ (reference sequence). The CDR3 extends over 15 amino acids. Germline trimming cut 4 bases from V and 7 bases from J; bases unmatched to any gene: 7. CDR3 DNA: TGTGCCAGCAGCTCCTCCAGCGGGGGGGCAAATGAGCAGTTCTTC. This gives the protein CASSSSSGGANEQFF.

CDR3 loop: CASSPSGGLDTQYF. The CDR3, as DNA: TGTGCCAGCAGCCCCAGCGGGGGCTTGGATACGCAGTATTTT. The gene calls are TRBV7-9 and TRBJ2-3, with 8 bases identical to TRBD2. This CDR3 spans 14 amino acids. The ends lost 5 bases at V and 6 bases at J; junction bases unmatched: 7. Germline V gene lookup returns CDR1 SEHNR and CDR2 FQNEAQ (reference sequence).

V gene TRBV7-2 combines with J gene TRBJ1-1, with 7 positions matching TRBD1. This CDR3 is built from 15 residues. Germline-derived CDR1 and CDR2 are SGHTA and FQGNSA. V gave up 3 bases and J gave up 0 bases; unmatched junction bases: 4. This chain's CDR3 is CASSFPDRLNTEAFF. In nucleotides, the CDR3 is TGTGCCAGCAGCTTCCCGGACAGGTTGAACACTGAAGCTTTCTTT.

The J gene is TRBJ1-1, the V gene TRBV5-1; D gene uncertain. V was shortened by 2 bases and J by 6 bases, with 11 bases between the two germline ends. This CDR3 is 13 amino acids long. CDR1 and CDR2 (germline): SGHRS, YFSETQ. The DNA for the CDR3 is TGCGCCAGCAGCTTTGGGGTCAGGTCTGAAGCTTTCTTT. It is translated as CASSFGVRSEAFF.

This clonotype was detected only a few times. A read error may produce the germline difference seen at one junction end. V gene TRBV27 combines with J gene TRBJ1-2; possible D gene TRBD1, 6 bases. CDR1 and CDR2 from the germline V gene are MNHEY and SMNVEV (reference sequence). The CDR3 loop spans 14 amino acids. The CDR3 DNA is TGTGCCAGCAGTTTAAACGACGGACAGTATGGCTACATCTTC. It specifies CASSLNDGQYGYIF.

In the case of this clonotype: The junction differs from germline at one of its ends, possibly a read error. The rearrangement joins TRBV11-2 to TRBJ2-5; D may correspond to TRBD1 or TRBD2 (5 bases each). The CDR3 has 13 amino acids. Germline V CDR1 and CDR2: SGHAT, FQNNGV. This chain's CDR3 is CASSLPGRSTKYF. Here the CDR3 DNA reads TGTGCCAGCAGCCTGCCGGGGCGGTCGACCAAGTACTTC.

The sample holds a few counts of this clonotype. The chain employs TRBV7-2 and TRBJ2-1; 7 bases are a match to TRBD2. Germline V gene lookup returns CDR1 SGHTA and CDR2 FQGNSA. The CDR3 sequence is 15 residues long. Trimming at V came to 3 bases and at J to 3 bases, leaving 5 bases not matched to a gene. The CDR3, as DNA: TGTGCCAGCAGCTTGTCTAGCGGAAACTACAATGAGCAGTTCTTC. This translates into CASSLSSGNYNEQFF.

The chain recombines TRBV15 with TRBJ2-6, with 9 bases that match TRBD1. The germline V gene encodes CDR1 LNHNV and CDR2 YYDKDF (reference sequence). The CDR3 sequence is 18 residues long. Unmatched junction bases numbered 4, after V lost 0 bases and J lost 1 base. CDR3 protein: CATSRDLGTGSGANVLTF. Here the CDR3 DNA reads TGTGCCACCAGCAGAGATCTGGGGACAGGGTCTGGGGCCAACGTCCTGACTTTC.

The V and J genes are TRBV6-2 or TRBV6-3 and TRBJ1-6, with TRBD1 matching 8 bases. Germline loops: CDR1 MNHEY, CDR2 SVGEGT. J was trimmed by 0 bases and V by 5 bases; bases with no gene match: 6. The CDR3 consists of 17 residues. The CDR3 reads CASSPDRGSSYNSPLHF. The CDR3 nucleotides are TGTGCCAGCAGTCCCGACAGGGGAAGCTCCTATAATTCACCCCTCCACTTT.

J is TRBJ1-5 and V is TRBV2; D not resolved. The germline CDR1 and CDR2 sequences are SNHLY and FYNNEI. The CDR3 is made up of 14 amino acids. Trimming stripped 6 bases from V and 5 bases from J, with 14 bases between. CDR3 loop: CASSYTNSDQPQHF. The CDR3 bases are TGTGCCAGCAGCTACACAAACTCTGATCAGCCCCAGCATTTT.

The chain joins TRBV9 to TRBJ2-2; no definite D call. CDR1 is SGDLS and CDR2 is YYNGEE in the germline V gene. The V end was cut by 0 bases, the J end by 6 bases, with 9 bases between. The CDR3 length is 14 residues. The CDR3 DNA follows: TGTGCCAGCAGCGTAGTTGGCACGGCCGGGGAGCTGTTTTTT. This codes for CASSVVGTAGELFF.

This chain links TRBV4-2 with TRBJ2-3; 8 nucleotides align to TRBD1. Trimming removed 2 bases from V and 2 bases from J; junction bases left unmatched: 6. Germline CDR1 is LGHNA and CDR2 is YNFKEQ. This CDR3 has 16 residues. The CDR3 loop reads CASSQSPGQDTDTQYF. The DNA for the CDR3 is TGTGCCAGCAGCCAATCCCCGGGACAGGACACAGATACGCAGTATTTT.

The genes are TRBV9 and TRBJ2-2, with D possibly matching TRBD1 (6 bases). With 4 bases removed from V and 1 base from J, the gap between germline ends came to 11 bases. CDR1 and CDR2 (germline): SGDLS, YYNGEE. The CDR3 has 15 residues. In nucleotides, the CDR3 is TGTGCCAGCAGCTCCAAGGGGGTGAACACCGGGGAGCTGTTTTTT. Translating it yields CASSSKGVNTGELFF.

The sample holds a few counts of this clonotype. This sequence joins TRBV6-1 and TRBJ1-2; D is uncertain. Germline CDR1 reads MNHNS; CDR2 reads SASEGT. The V end was cut by 1 base, the J end by 4 bases, with 13 bases between. This CDR3 has 15 residues. CDR3: CASSEGAGPGYGYTF. In DNA, the CDR3 is TGTGCCAGCAGTGAAGGGGCGGGCCCCGGCTATGGCTACACCTTC.

This clonotype was counted only a few times. The chain combines TRBV6-6 with TRBJ2-5, with D hard to call. Germline V gives CDR1 MNHNY, CDR2 SVGAGI (reference sequence). Trimming stripped 6 bases from V and 2 bases from J, with 10 bases between. The CDR3 sequence is 13 residues long. The CDR3 DNA reads as TGTGCCAGCAGCTCCCATCCTCAAGAGACCCAGTACTTC. As protein: CASSSHPQETQYF.

There are a few counts of this clonotype. The genes are TRBV5-1 and TRBJ2-6; 8 bases are a match to TRBD1. The junction had 8 bases not matched to a gene; V was cut back by 2 bases and J by 4 bases. The CDR3 consists of 17 residues. CDR1 is SGHRS, CDR2 YFSETQ, per germline. The CDR3 loop reads CASSLWTGRSGANVLTF. DNA for the CDR3: TGCGCCAGCAGCTTATGGACAGGGCGATCAGGGGCCAACGTCCTGACTTTC.

The table lists this clonotype with a few counts. This sequence joins TRBV28 and TRBJ2-5; D unclear. The CDR3 loop spans 13 amino acids. Germline V gene data show CDR1 as MDHEN and CDR2 as SYDVKM. V was pared by 5 bases and J by 2 bases, with 9 bases between. The CDR3 loop is CASSPTNQETQYF. CDR3 in DNA: TGTGCCAGCAGTCCGACGAATCAAGAGACCCAGTACTTC.

This clonotype was observed a handful of times. The CDR3 DNA is TGTGCCAGCCGGGTCAAGCTGGATAGCAATCAGCCCCAGCATTTT. Its translation: CASRVKLDSNQPQHF. The chain is built from TRBV6-2 or TRBV6-3 and TRBJ1-5, with D uncertain. V was shortened by 8 bases and J by 0 bases, with 14 bases between the two germline ends. The CDR3 has 15 amino acids. Germline loops: CDR1 MNHEY, CDR2 SVGEGT.